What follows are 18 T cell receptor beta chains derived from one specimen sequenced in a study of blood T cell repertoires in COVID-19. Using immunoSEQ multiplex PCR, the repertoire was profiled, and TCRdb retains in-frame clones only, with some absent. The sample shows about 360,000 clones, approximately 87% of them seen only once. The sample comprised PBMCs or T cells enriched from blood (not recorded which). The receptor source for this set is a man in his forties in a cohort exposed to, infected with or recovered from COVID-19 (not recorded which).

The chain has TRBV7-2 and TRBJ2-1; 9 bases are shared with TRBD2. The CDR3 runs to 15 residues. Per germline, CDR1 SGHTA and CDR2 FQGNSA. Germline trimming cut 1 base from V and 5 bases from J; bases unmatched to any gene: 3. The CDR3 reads CASSLGGRENNEQFF. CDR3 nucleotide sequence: TGTGCCAGCAGCTTAGGCGGGAGGGAAAACAATGAGCAGTTCTTC. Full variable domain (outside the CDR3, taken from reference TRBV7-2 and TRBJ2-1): GAGVSQSPSNKVTEKGKDVELRCDPISGHTALYWYRQSLGQGLEFLIYFQGNSAPDKSGLPSDRFSAERTGGSVSTLTIQRTQQEDSAVYLCASSLGGRENNEQFFGPGTRLTVL.

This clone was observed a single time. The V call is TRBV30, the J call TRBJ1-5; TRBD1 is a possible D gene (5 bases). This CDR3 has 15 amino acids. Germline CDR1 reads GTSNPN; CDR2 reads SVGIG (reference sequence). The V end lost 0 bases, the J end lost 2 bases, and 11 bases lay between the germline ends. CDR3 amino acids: CAWSVRGRGNQPQHF. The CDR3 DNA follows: TGTGCCTGGAGTGTACGAGGCAGGGGCAATCAGCCCCAGCATTTT.

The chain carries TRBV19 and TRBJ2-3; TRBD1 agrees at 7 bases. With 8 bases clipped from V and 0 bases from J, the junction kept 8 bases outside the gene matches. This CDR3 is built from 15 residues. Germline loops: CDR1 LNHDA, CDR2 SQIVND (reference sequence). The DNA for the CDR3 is TGTGCCAGTTGGACAGGTGATACTAGCACAGATACGCAGTATTTT. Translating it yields CASWTGDTSTDTQYF. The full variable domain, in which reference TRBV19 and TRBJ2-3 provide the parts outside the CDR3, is DGGITQSPKYLFRKEGQNVTLSCEQNLNHDAMYWYRQDPGQGLRLIYYSQIVNDFQKGDIAEGYSVSREKKESFPLTVTSAQKNPTAFYLCASWTGDTSTDTQYFGPGTRLTVL.

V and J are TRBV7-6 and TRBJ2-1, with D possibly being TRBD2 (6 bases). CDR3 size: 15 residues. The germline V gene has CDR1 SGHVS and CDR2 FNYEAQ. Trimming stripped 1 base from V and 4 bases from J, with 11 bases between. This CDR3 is CASSLGGGAYNEQFF. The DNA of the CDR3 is TGTGCCAGCAGCTTAGGGGGCGGGGCGTACAATGAGCAGTTCTTC.

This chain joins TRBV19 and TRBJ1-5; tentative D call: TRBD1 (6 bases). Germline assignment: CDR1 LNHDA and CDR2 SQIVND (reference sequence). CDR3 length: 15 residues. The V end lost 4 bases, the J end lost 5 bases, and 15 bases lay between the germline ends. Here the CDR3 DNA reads TGTGCCAGTAGTAGGAGACAGGTAGGGGATCAGCCCCAGCATTTT. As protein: CASSRRQVGDQPQHF.

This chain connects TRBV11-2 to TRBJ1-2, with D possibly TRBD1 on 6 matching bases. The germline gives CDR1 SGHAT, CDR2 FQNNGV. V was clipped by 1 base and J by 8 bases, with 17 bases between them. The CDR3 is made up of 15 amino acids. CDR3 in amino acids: CASSLVNSGTSGYTF. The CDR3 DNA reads TGTGCCAGCAGCTTAGTCAACTCCGGGACAAGCGGCTACACCTTC.

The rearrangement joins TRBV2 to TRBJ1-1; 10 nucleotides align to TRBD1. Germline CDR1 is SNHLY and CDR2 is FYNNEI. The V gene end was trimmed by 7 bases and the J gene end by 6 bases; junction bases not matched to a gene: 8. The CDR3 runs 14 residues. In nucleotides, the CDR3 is TGTGCCAGCACTGCGACAGGGGGCAGGTCTGAAGCTTTCTTT. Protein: CASTATGGRSEAFF.

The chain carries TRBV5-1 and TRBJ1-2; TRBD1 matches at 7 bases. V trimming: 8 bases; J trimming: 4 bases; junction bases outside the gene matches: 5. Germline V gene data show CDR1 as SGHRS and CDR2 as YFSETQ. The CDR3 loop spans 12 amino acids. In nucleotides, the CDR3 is TGCGCCAGACAAAGGGACAGCTATGGCTACACCTTC. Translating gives CARQRDSYGYTF.

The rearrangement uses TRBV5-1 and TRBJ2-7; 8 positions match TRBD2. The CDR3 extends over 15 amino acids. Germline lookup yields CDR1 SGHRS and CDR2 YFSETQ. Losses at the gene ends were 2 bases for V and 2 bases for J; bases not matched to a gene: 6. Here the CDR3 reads CASSLLAVPAYEQYF. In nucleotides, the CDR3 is TGCGCCAGCAGCTTACTAGCGGTCCCCGCCTACGAGCAGTACTTC.

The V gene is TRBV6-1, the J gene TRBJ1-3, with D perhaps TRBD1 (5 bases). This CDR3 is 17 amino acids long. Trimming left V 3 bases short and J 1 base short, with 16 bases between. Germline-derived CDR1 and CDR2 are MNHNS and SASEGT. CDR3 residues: CASSDPSRALSGNTIYF. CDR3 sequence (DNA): TGTGCCAGCAGTGACCCATCCAGGGCGCTTTCTGGAAACACCATATATTTT.

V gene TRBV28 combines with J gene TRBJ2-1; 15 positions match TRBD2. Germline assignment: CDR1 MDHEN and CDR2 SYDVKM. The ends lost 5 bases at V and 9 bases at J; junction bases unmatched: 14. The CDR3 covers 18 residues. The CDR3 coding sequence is TGTGCCAGCAGTCGCGGGGGGGCGAGGGGACTAGCGGGAGGTGAGCAGTTCTTC. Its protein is CASSRGGARGLAGGEQFF.

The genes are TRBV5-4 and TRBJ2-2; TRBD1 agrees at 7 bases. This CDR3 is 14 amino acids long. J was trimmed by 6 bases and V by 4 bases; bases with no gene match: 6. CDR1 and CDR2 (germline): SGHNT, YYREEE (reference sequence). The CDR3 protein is CASSTRQGAGELFF. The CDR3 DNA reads TGTGCCAGCAGCACCCGACAGGGCGCCGGGGAGCTGTTTTTT.

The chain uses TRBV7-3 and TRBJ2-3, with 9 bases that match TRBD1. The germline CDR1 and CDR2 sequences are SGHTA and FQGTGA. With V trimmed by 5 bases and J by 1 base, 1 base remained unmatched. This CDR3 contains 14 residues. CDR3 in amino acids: CASSRDRGTDTQYF. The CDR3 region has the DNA TGTGCCAGCAGCCGGGACAGGGGCACAGATACGCAGTATTTT.

CDR3 DNA: TGTGCCAGCAGTTCACTAGCGCCCGACACCTACAATGAGCAGTTCTTC. This sequence encodes CASSSLAPDTYNEQFF. The chain has TRBV28 and TRBJ2-1; 7 positions match TRBD2. The germline V gene has CDR1 MDHEN and CDR2 SYDVKM. V gave up 4 bases and J gave up 2 bases; unmatched junction bases: 8. The length of the CDR3 is 16 residues. Looking up the rest from reference TRBV28 and TRBJ2-1 gives the full variable domain: DVKVTQSSRYLVKRTGEKVFLECVQDMDHENMFWYRQDPGLGLRLIYFSYDVKMKEKGDIPEGYSVSREKKERFSLILESASTNQTSMYLCASSSLAPDTYNEQFFGPGTRLTVL.

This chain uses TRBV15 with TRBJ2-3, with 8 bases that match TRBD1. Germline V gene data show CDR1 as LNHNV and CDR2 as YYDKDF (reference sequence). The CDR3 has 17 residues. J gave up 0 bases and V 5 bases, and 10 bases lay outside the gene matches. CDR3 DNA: TGTGCCACCAGCCCAGGACAGGGCAGGTCTAGCACAGATACGCAGTATTTT. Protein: CATSPGQGRSSTDTQYF.

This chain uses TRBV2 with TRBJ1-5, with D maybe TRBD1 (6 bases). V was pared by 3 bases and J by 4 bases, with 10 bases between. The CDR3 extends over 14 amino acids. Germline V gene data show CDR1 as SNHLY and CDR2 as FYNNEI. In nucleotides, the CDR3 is TGTGCCAGCAGTGACGTCAGGGGTAATCAGCCCCAGCATTTT. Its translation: CASSDVRGNQPQHF.

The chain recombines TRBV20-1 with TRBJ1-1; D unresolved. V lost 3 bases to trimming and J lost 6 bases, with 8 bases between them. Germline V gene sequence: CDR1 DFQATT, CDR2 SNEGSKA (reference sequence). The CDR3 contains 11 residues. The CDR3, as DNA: TGCAGTGCTAGTTTTCGGTCTGAAGCTTTCTTT. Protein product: CSASFRSEAFF.

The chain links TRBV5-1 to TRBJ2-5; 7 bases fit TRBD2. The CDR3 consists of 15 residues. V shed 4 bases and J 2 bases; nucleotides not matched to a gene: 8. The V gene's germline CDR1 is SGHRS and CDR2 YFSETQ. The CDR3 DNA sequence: TGCGCCAGCAGCCCGCCTAGCGGACCGCAAGAGACCCAGTACTTC. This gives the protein CASSPPSGPQETQYF.